Sequencing of this TCR beta chain was carried out in a study of T cell changes during pregnancy in multiple sclerosis. V lost 2 bases, J lost 8 bases, and 10 bases lay in between. From germline, CDR1 is SGHRS and CDR2 YFSETQ. The CDR3 covers 12 residues. Produced via immunoSEQ multiplex PCR; TCRdb's table is partial and in-frame only. The data contain about 100,000 clones, about 93% of them singletons. Sequencing used peripheral blood, obtained after pregnancy. The genes are TRBV5-1 and TRBJ1-2; D not resolved. This sequence was found in a female donor with multiple sclerosis, enrolled in a pregnancy study. This CDR3 reads CASSLNTKGYTF. The DNA of the CDR3 is TGCGCCAGCAGCTTAAACACGAAGGGCTACACCTTC.